The source of this T cell receptor (beta chain) is a study of T cell changes during pregnancy in multiple sclerosis. This clone was seen a single time. Trimming removed 4 bases from V and 5 bases from J; junction bases left unmatched: 15. CDR1 and CDR2 from the germline V gene are SGHNT and YYREEE (reference sequence). The CDR3 covers 17 residues. Generated by immunoSEQ multiplex PCR, the TCRdb table keeps only in-frame clones and is missing some. The sample has about 110,000 clones; 85% to 95% are singletons. The receptor comes from a female donor with multiple sclerosis, enrolled in a pregnancy study. Source: peripheral blood, taken after pregnancy. V gene TRBV5-4 combines with J gene TRBJ2-5, with 9 bases that match TRBD2. The CDR3 DNA is TGTGCCAGCAGCCTTGGGTCTGCGGGGGGGCCGATGGAGACCCAGTACTTC. This encodes CASSLGSAGGPMETQYF.